Included here is one TCR beta chain sequence, with context. Original processing notes: Reference gene primer amplification yielded estimated nucleated cell counts. Profiling relied on immunoSEQ multiplex PCR, and the TCRdb table lists in-frame clones only, not all of them. Clone size and the V and J calls come from that table; the DNA yielded D and trimming. The sample has 150,000 to 200,000 clones, approximately 89% seen once. This specimen belongs to a study of blood T cell repertoires in COVID-19. Turning to the study itself: PBMCs, B-cell-depleted T cells, or T cells were the source of the cDNA or gDNA that made up the material.

The CDR3 is 15 residues long. The germline V gene has CDR1 SEHNR and CDR2 FQNEAQ (reference sequence). Losses at the gene ends were 5 bases for V and 4 bases for J; bases not matched to a gene: 7. The sequenced material came from peripheral blood. The chain couples TRBV7-9 to TRBJ2-1; 8 bases are a match to TRBD1. The receptor was isolated from a man aged 35 to 55 with active or convalescent COVID-19. CDR3 protein: CASSPLRDRYNEQFF. CDR3 in DNA: TGTGCCAGCAGCCCACTCCGGGACAGGTACAATGAGCAGTTCTTC.